The 20 T cell receptor beta chains given below trace back to one sample, sequenced in a study of post-analysis software for immune sequencing data. Study observations and caveats: The five TRBV segments detected at higher frequency in patients than in controls included TRBV5-6, TRBV5-1 and TRBV20-1.

Unique molecular identifiers tagged the TCR beta cDNA libraries. Via MiXCR, TCRdb re-called the PCR reads, giving one row per CDR3 protein. Found here are some 240,000 distinct CDR3 sequences, approximately 34% of them singletons; the top ten hold under 5.5%. No antigens are known for them. Sequencing used blood. The source of these receptors is a girl between 5 and 17 years old with multiple sclerosis.

The chain is built from TRBV20-1 and TRBJ2-1; possibly TRBD1 for D (6 bases). CDR1 DFQATT and CDR2 SNEGSKA come from the germline V gene (reference sequence). The CDR3 contains 15 residues. The V end lost 2 bases, the J end lost 5 bases, and 16 bases lay between the germline ends. This chain's CDR3 is CSARMLRDTHNEQFF. The DNA for the CDR3 is TGCAGTGCTAGAATGTTACGGGACACCCACAATGAGCAGTTCTTC.

This chain connects TRBV5-1 to TRBJ2-2; D is ambiguous. Germline V lookup: CDR1 SGHRS, CDR2 YFSETQ. The CDR3 loop spans 14 amino acids. Trimming removed 6 bases at V and 3 bases at J, with 12 bases between. The CDR3: CASTKDPYTGELFF. In nucleotides, the CDR3 is TGCGCCAGCACCAAGGACCCTTACACCGGGGAGCTGTTTTTT.

Many counts were recorded for this clonotype. The V and J genes are TRBV11-2 and TRBJ2-3; D gene uncertain. This CDR3 spans 12 amino acids. Deletions cut 4 bases from V and 4 bases from J, with 6 bases between. Looked up from germline, CDR1 is SGHAT and CDR2 is FQNNGV. CDR3 sequence reads: CASSSRPDTQYF. CDR3 coding DNA: TGTGCCAGCAGCTCACGCCCAGATACGCAGTATTTT.

This clonotype showed up many times. The genes are TRBV29-1 and TRBJ1-2; no clear D gene. Looked up from germline, CDR1 is SQVTM and CDR2 is ANQGSEA. Deletions cut 0 bases from V and 11 bases from J, with 4 bases between. The CDR3 consists of 9 residues. The CDR3, as DNA: TGCAGCGTTGAAGAGGGGTACACCTTC. This sequence encodes CSVEEGYTF.

The rearrangement links TRBV20-1 to TRBJ1-3, with unresolved D. Trimming left V 5 bases short and J 0 bases short, with 11 bases between. The CDR3 loop spans 14 amino acids. Looked up from germline, CDR1 is DFQATT and CDR2 is SNEGSKA (reference sequence). The CDR3 spells CSAPSRDSGNTIYF. CDR3 in DNA: TGCAGTGCTCCAAGTCGGGACTCTGGAAACACCATATATTTT.

This clonotype has a count of ten or more. V usage is TRBV4-1 and J usage is TRBJ2-3; D unclear. Trimming cost V 4 bases and J 4 bases, with 15 bases left between them. The CDR3 spans 15 residues. CDR1 and CDR2 (germline): MGHRA, YSYEKL. The CDR3 region has the DNA TGCGCCAGCAGCCCACCCAACGGACGTCCAGATACGCAGTATTTT. This gives the protein CASSPPNGRPDTQYF.

This clonotype was found many times. V usage is TRBV4-1 and J usage is TRBJ2-5; 8 positions match TRBD1. The CDR3 runs to 16 residues. CDR1 and CDR2 (germline): MGHRA, YSYEKL. V was pared by 3 bases and J by 4 bases, with 10 bases of the junction left unmatched. In DNA, the CDR3 is TGCGCCAGCAGCCAGGACGGACAGGGTAGAGGAGAGACCCAGTACTTC. It translates to CASSQDGQGRGETQYF.

This clonotype has at least ten counts. The chain couples TRBV3-1 to TRBJ2-7; possible D gene TRBD2, 6 bases. The CDR3 extends over 15 amino acids. Germline V gives CDR1 LGHDT, CDR2 YNNKEL (reference sequence). Trimming took 4 bases from V and 1 from J, leaving 14 bases between them. CDR3 region: CASSPTAGGSYEQYF. The CDR3 DNA sequence: TGTGCCAGCAGCCCCACCGCCGGGGGTTCCTACGAGCAGTACTTC.

V usage is TRBV12-3 or TRBV12-4 and J usage is TRBJ2-3; 9 bases align to TRBD2. Trimming cost V 11 bases and J 3 bases; bases outside gene matches: 15. This CDR3 region has 16 residues. For the CDR3, the DNA is TGTGCCTCGACCGCGCGGGGGGGACTGGGGACAGATACGCAGTATTTT. It translates to CASTARGGLGTDTQYF.

The table lists this clonotype with many counts. CDR3 bases: TGTGCCAGCAGCCGCGAGCGACTAGCGGGAGCCCTTAATTGCACAGATACGCAGTATTTT. Its protein product is CASSRERLAGALNCTDTQYF. V is TRBV7-3 and J is TRBJ2-3, with 12 bases aligning to TRBD2. This CDR3 comprises 20 residues. Germline-derived CDR1 and CDR2 are SGHTA and FQGTGA. Trimming took 5 bases from V and 1 from J; bases not matched to a gene: 16. The complete variable domain, with remaining parts taken from reference TRBV7-3 and TRBJ2-3, reads GAGVSQTPSNKVTEKGKYVELRCDPISGHTALYWYRQSLGQGPEFLIYFQGTGAADDSGLPNDRFFAVRPEGSVSTLKIQRTERGDSAVYLCASSRERLAGALNCTDTQYFGPGTRLTVL.

This clonotype occurred a few times. The rearrangement links TRBV5-1 to TRBJ1-6; tentative D call: TRBD1 (6 bases). V lost 4 bases, J lost 5 bases, and 16 bases lay in between. Germline-derived CDR1 and CDR2 are SGHRS and YFSETQ. The CDR3 sequence is 16 residues long. This CDR3 reads CASSPSTRGDNSPLHF. CDR3 DNA: TGCGCCAGCAGCCCAAGCACCAGGGGCGATAATTCACCCCTCCACTTT.

This clonotype was counted ten times or more. The chain employs TRBV5-1 and TRBJ2-1; 8 bases align to TRBD2. CDR1 and CDR2 from the germline V gene are SGHRS and YFSETQ. CDR3 size: 15 residues. V gave up 0 bases and J gave up 6 bases; unmatched junction bases: 5. CDR3 in DNA: TGCGCCAGCAGCTTGGGGGCTAGCGGGCCCAATGAGCAGTTCTTC. Its protein is CASSLGASGPNEQFF.

This clonotype was observed at least ten times. The chain links TRBV7-8 to TRBJ1-5; unclear D gene. Trimming stripped 3 bases from V and 7 bases from J, with 10 bases between. CDR3 size: 13 residues. The germline CDR1 and CDR2 sequences are SGHVS and FQNEAQ. The CDR3 sequence: CASSFQAGQPQHF. CDR3 nucleotides: TGTGCCAGCAGCTTTCAGGCTGGACAGCCCCAGCATTTT. The full variable domain, with the rest looked up from reference TRBV7-8 and TRBJ1-5, is GAGVSQSPRYKVAKRGQDVALRCDPISGHVSLFWYQQALGQGPEFLTYFQNEAQLDKSGLPSDRFFAERPEGSVSTLKIQRTQQEDSAVYLCASSFQAGQPQHFGDGTRLSIL.

This clonotype was found a few times. A read error is possible here, since a much larger clone lies one base away. The chain recombines TRBV6-1 with TRBJ2-7; a weak D match, TRBD2 (6 bases). CDR1 is MNHNS and CDR2 is SASEGT in the germline V gene. V was trimmed by 7 bases and J by 7 bases, leaving 17 bases between them. This CDR3 contains 13 residues. The DNA for the CDR3 is TGTGCCAGCAACGGTGGGGAGGCAGGTGAGCAGTACTTC. This codes for CASNGGEAGEQYF.

At least ten counts were recorded for this clonotype. This chain connects TRBV11-2 to TRBJ1-5, with D tentatively TRBD1 (6 bases). CDR3 length equals 13 residues. Trimming took 5 bases from V and 4 from J, leaving 9 bases between them. Germline V CDR1 and CDR2: SGHAT, FQNNGV. CDR3 DNA: TGTGCCAGCAGCGACAGGCTAAATCAGCCCCAGCATTTT. As protein: CASSDRLNQPQHF. Together with reference TRBV11-2 and TRBJ1-5, the CDR3 gives the full variable domain: EAGVAQSPRYKIIEKRQSVAFWCNPISGHATLYWYQQILGQGPKLLIQFQNNGVVDDSQLPKDRFSAERLKGVDSTLKIQPAKLEDSAVYLCASSDRLNQPQHFGDGTRLSIL.

Turning to this clonotype: A much larger clone sits a single nucleotide away, making a read error possible. This chain connects TRBV13 to TRBJ1-2, with D perhaps TRBD1 (5 bases). CDR1 is PRHDT, CDR2 FYEKMQ, per germline (reference sequence). This CDR3 region has 12 residues. Trimming pared 6 bases from V and 4 bases from J, leaving 9 bases between. CDR3: CASSLGTYGYTF. The CDR3, as DNA: TGTGCCAGCAGTCTCGGGACCTATGGCTACACCTTC.

V and J are TRBV27 and TRBJ2-1, with TRBD2 matching 8 bases. From germline, CDR1 is MNHEY and CDR2 SMNVEV (reference sequence). The CDR3 is 15 amino acids. J was trimmed by 4 bases and V by 5 bases; bases with no gene match: 7. The CDR3 here is CASSLSRGAYNEQFF. As DNA, the CDR3 is TGTGCCAGCAGTCTTTCGCGGGGGGCATACAATGAGCAGTTCTTC.

This clonotype came up many times. This chain joins TRBV12-5 and TRBJ2-6; 7 bases align to TRBD1. Germline V lookup: CDR1 LGHNT, CDR2 FRNRAP. This CDR3 is built from 17 residues. J gave up 0 bases and V 5 bases, and 7 bases lay outside the gene matches. CDR3 region: CASGGGQANSGANVLTF. DNA for the CDR3: TGTGCTAGTGGTGGAGGACAGGCGAACTCTGGGGCCAACGTCCTGACTTTC.

This clonotype was seen at least ten times. The chain recombines TRBV7-2 with TRBJ2-5, with 8 nucleotides matching TRBD2. This CDR3 has 15 amino acids. CDR1 is SGHTA, CDR2 FQGNSA, per germline. The trim removed 4 bases at V and 6 bases at J, leaving 10 bases unmatched. CDR3 protein: CASSSDAGGSKTQYF. CDR3 coding DNA: TGTGCCAGCAGCTCGGACGCGGGAGGTTCGAAGACCCAGTACTTC. Variable domain in full (rest from reference TRBV7-2 and TRBJ2-5): GAGVSQSPSNKVTEKGKDVELRCDPISGHTALYWYRQSLGQGLEFLIYFQGNSAPDKSGLPSDRFSAERTGGSVSTLTIQRTQQEDSAVYLCASSSDAGGSKTQYFGPGTRLLVL.

This clonotype was seen many times. The chain couples TRBV4-1 to TRBJ2-3; the D is unclear. Germline assignment: CDR1 MGHRA and CDR2 YSYEKL. This CDR3 region has 12 residues. V lost 3 bases, J lost 4 bases, and 5 bases lay in between. In nucleotides, the CDR3 is TGCGCCAGCAGCCATGTTGCAGATACGCAGTATTTT. As protein: CASSHVADTQYF.